Below are 31 T cell receptor beta chains sequenced from a single sample in a study of cytomegalovirus exposure and HLA in healthy donors. PCR used 60 Vbeta primers and 13 Jbeta primers. Clones were read by immunoSEQ multiplex PCR, and TCRdb kept only the in-frame ones, dropping some. The sample yields approximately 81,000 clones, 70% to 75% seen once. The source material was PBMCs. These receptors originate from a woman between 50 and 59 years old in good health and CMV-seropositive.

The gene calls are TRBV30 and TRBJ1-2; TRBD1 might be the D (5 bases). Germline CDR1 and CDR2: GTSNPN and SVGIG (reference sequence). The CDR3 sequence is 15 residues long. V shed 4 bases and J shed 8 bases, with 23 bases lying between them. CDR3 bases: TGTGCCTGGACCGGACTTGGGGGGATCGCGGGAGGCTACACCTTC. Residues: CAWTGLGGIAGGYTF.

The chain couples TRBV15 to TRBJ1-1; D gene ambiguous. CDR3 length: 13 residues. The germline V gene encodes CDR1 LNHNV and CDR2 YYDKDF (reference sequence). V lost 0 bases and J 11 bases, leaving 13 bases between the germline ends. CDR3 sequence reads: CATSRDRARAAFF. CDR3 in DNA: TGTGCCACCAGCAGAGATCGGGCGAGGGCGGCTTTCTTT.

This rearrangement joins TRBV25-1 to TRBJ1-1; D not certain. V lost 3 bases and J 7 bases, leaving 15 bases between the germline ends. Germline V lookup: CDR1 MGHDK, CDR2 SYGVNS. CDR3 size: 14 residues. CDR3: CASSESGSYSEAFF. The CDR3 DNA reads TGTGCCAGCAGTGAGTCGGGGAGCTACAGTGAAGCTTTCTTT.

This sequence joins TRBV7-2 and TRBJ2-5, with D possibly TRBD1 on 5 matching bases. CDR1 and CDR2 from the germline V gene are SGHTA and FQGNSA. V was trimmed by 8 bases and J by 7 bases, leaving 20 bases between them. This CDR3 comprises 14 residues. The CDR3 DNA reads as TGTGCCAGCCGTGGGGCACCCCTCGCGTGGACCCAGTACTTC. Protein sequence: CASRGAPLAWTQYF.

This chain uses TRBV27 with TRBJ1-5; D is uncertain. CDR1 is MNHEY, CDR2 SMNVEV, per germline (reference sequence). The CDR3 loop spans 14 amino acids. Trimming pared 0 bases from V and 3 bases from J, leaving 6 bases between. CDR3 protein: CASSLSSPNQPQHF. The CDR3 DNA reads TGTGCCAGCAGTTTATCGAGCCCCAATCAGCCCCAGCATTTT.

This clone has only a few counts. The chain joins TRBV10-2 to TRBJ2-2; tentatively, D is TRBD1 (5 bases). Germline assignment: CDR1 WSHSY and CDR2 SAAADI. CDR3 size: 14 residues. V was pared by 3 bases and J by 4 bases, with 9 bases between. CDR3 in amino acids: CASSDRVFTGELFF. Written as DNA, the CDR3 is TGCGCCAGCAGTGACAGGGTCTTCACCGGGGAGCTGTTTTTT.

This clone was counted a few times. The rearrangement uses TRBV5-6 and TRBJ2-7, with TRBD1 matching over 10 bases. The germline CDR1 and CDR2 sequences are SGHDT and YYEEEE. This CDR3 has 14 residues. The junction had 1 base not matched to a gene; V was cut back by 0 bases and J by 4 bases. CDR3 amino acids: CASSLGQGAYEQYF. For the CDR3, the DNA is TGTGCCAGCAGCTTGGGACAGGGGGCATACGAGCAGTACTTC.

The chain uses TRBV29-1 and TRBJ1-5; TRBD1 aligns across 8 bases. Per germline, CDR1 SQVTM and CDR2 ANQGSEA. V lost 6 bases, J lost 6 bases, and 7 bases stayed unmatched. The CDR3 spans 13 residues. The CDR3 DNA is TGCAGCGTCGCACAGGGGGTTACTCAGCCCCAGCATTTT. Its protein product is CSVAQGVTQPQHF.

This clone came up a few times. V and J are TRBV5-4 and TRBJ1-2; TRBD1 might be the D (5 bases). Looked up from germline, CDR1 is SGHNT and CDR2 is YYREEE (reference sequence). The length of the CDR3 is 15 residues. V was clipped by 1 base and J by 4 bases, with 14 bases between them. In DNA form, the CDR3 reads TGTGCCAGCAGCTTGCGTTTTGAAGGGGCCTATGGCTACACCTTC. This encodes CASSLRFEGAYGYTF.

This rearrangement joins TRBV4-1 to TRBJ1-1; tentatively, D is TRBD1 (6 bases). V was shortened by 1 base and J by 7 bases, with 13 bases between the two germline ends. This CDR3 comprises 14 residues. Germline lookup yields CDR1 MGHRA and CDR2 YSYEKL. For the CDR3, the DNA is TGCGCCAGCAGCCAAGTTTTTGAACAGGGTGAAGCTTTCTTT. This gives the protein CASSQVFEQGEAFF.

V and J are TRBV2 and TRBJ1-1; D is ambiguous. The ends were cut back, 0 bases at V and 9 bases at J, with 5 bases in the middle. Germline V gives CDR1 SNHLY, CDR2 FYNNEI. The CDR3 loop spans 11 amino acids. The CDR3 DNA follows: TGTGCCAGCAGTGAAGCGTCTAAAGCTTTCTTT. Translation gives CASSEASKAFF.

The J gene is TRBJ2-4, the V gene TRBV5-4; the D gene is possibly TRBD2 (6 bases). Per germline, CDR1 SGHNT and CDR2 YYREEE (reference sequence). The CDR3 length is 14 residues. V lost 4 bases and J lost 2, with 10 bases in between. The chain's CDR3 is CASSPRGTKNIQYF. The DNA of the CDR3 is TGTGCCAGCAGCCCACGCGGGACCAAAAACATTCAGTACTTC.

V and J are TRBV6-6 and TRBJ2-1; 8 nucleotides match TRBD2. The length of the CDR3 is 13 residues. Germline CDR1 reads MNHNY; CDR2 reads SVGAGI (reference sequence). V lost 8 bases, J lost 8 bases, and 8 bases stayed unmatched. The CDR3 is CASHSGIGYEQFF. The CDR3 coding sequence is TGTGCCAGCCATAGCGGGATTGGATATGAGCAGTTCTTC.

V usage is TRBV10-1 and J usage is TRBJ1-1; 9 bases are a match to TRBD1. The J segment lost 1 base and the V segment lost 6 bases, leaving 3 bases of the junction unmatched. Germline V CDR1 and CDR2: WNHNN, SYGVQD (reference sequence). The CDR3 contains 14 residues. The CDR3 coding sequence is TGCGCCAGCAGCACAGGGGGCGCGAACACTGAAGCTTTCTTT. Protein sequence: CASSTGGANTEAFF.

V is TRBV29-1 and J is TRBJ1-5, with 9 bases identical to TRBD1. V was clipped by 6 bases and J by 7 bases; unmatched bases: 10. Germline-derived CDR1 and CDR2 are SQVTM and ANQGSEA. The CDR3 is made up of 14 amino acids. Here the CDR3 DNA reads TGCAGCGTCGCAACTGGGACAGGGCCCCAGCCCCAGCATTTT. This encodes CSVATGTGPQPQHF.

This rearrangement joins TRBV19 to TRBJ1-5, with 8 bases that match TRBD1. CDR1 and CDR2 (germline): LNHDA, SQIVND (reference sequence). CDR3 size: 15 residues. V lost 6 bases and J lost 4; bases outside the gene matches: 8. In DNA, the CDR3 is TGTGCCAGTAGCACGACAGGGGTCCTAAATCAGCCCCAGCATTTT. This translates into CASSTTGVLNQPQHF. The whole variable domain, filled in from reference TRBV19 and TRBJ1-5, reads DGGITQSPKYLFRKEGQNVTLSCEQNLNHDAMYWYRQDPGQGLRLIYYSQIVNDFQKGDIAEGYSVSREKKESFPLTVTSAQKNPTAFYLCASSTTGVLNQPQHFGDGTRLSIL.

The chain recombines TRBV7-9 with TRBJ1-2; 7 nucleotides line up with TRBD1. The ends lost 6 bases at V and 4 bases at J; junction bases unmatched: 14. CDR1 and CDR2 from the germline V gene are SEHNR and FQNEAQ (reference sequence). This CDR3 has 16 residues. Written as DNA, the CDR3 is TGTGCCAGCAGGCCCACAACAGGGGTGATTGGCTATGGCTACACCTTC. This codes for CASRPTTGVIGYGYTF.

The rearrangement uses TRBV30 and TRBJ1-3, with D uncertain. Germline loops: CDR1 GTSNPN, CDR2 SVGIG (reference sequence). This CDR3 is 12 amino acids long. V was pared by 0 bases and J by 4 bases, with 4 bases between. The CDR3 spells CAWSVLGNTIYF. The CDR3 DNA sequence: TGTGCCTGGAGTGTACTCGGAAACACCATATATTTT.

The chain uses TRBV30 and TRBJ2-7; D might be TRBD2 (6 bases). CDR1 is GTSNPN and CDR2 is SVGIG in the germline V gene (reference sequence). The CDR3 consists of 11 residues. Trimming cost V 0 bases and J 6 bases, with 6 bases left between them. The CDR3 bases are TGTGCCTGGAGTGTGGGGGGCGAGCAGTACTTC. It yields the protein CAWSVGGEQYF.

This clone occurred a few times. The chain combines TRBV5-1 with TRBJ2-7, with D possibly being TRBD1 (5 bases). Trimming cost V 0 bases and J 4 bases, with 11 bases left between them. The CDR3 has 14 residues. In germline, CDR1 is SGHRS, CDR2 YFSETQ. The CDR3, as DNA: TGCGCCAGCAGCTTGGGGGGCGCGGCTTACGAGCAGTACTTC. Protein product: CASSLGGAAYEQYF.

The rearrangement uses TRBV5-1 and TRBJ2-1; D unclear. With 0 bases removed from V and 0 bases from J, the gap between germline ends came to 7 bases. Germline V gives CDR1 SGHRS, CDR2 YFSETQ. CDR3 length: 15 residues. The CDR3 spells CASSLDVSSYNEQFF. The CDR3 DNA reads as TGCGCCAGCAGCTTGGACGTTAGCTCCTACAATGAGCAGTTCTTC.

The chain has TRBV6-6 and TRBJ1-1; TRBD1 might be the D (5 bases). Germline CDR1 and CDR2: MNHNY and SVGAGI (reference sequence). Trimming pared 0 bases from V and 2 bases from J, leaving 7 bases between. The CDR3 runs to 14 residues. The CDR3 protein is CASSYSGGNTEAFF. The CDR3 DNA reads as TGTGCCAGCAGTTACTCGGGGGGTAACACTGAAGCTTTCTTT.

This chain joins TRBV7-8 and TRBJ2-7, with 9 bases identical to TRBD2. CDR1 is SGHVS and CDR2 is FQNEAQ in the germline V gene. Losses at the gene ends were 5 bases for V and 0 bases for J; bases not matched to a gene: 8. This CDR3 has 16 residues. The CDR3 bases are TGTGCCAGCAGCCGCGCGGGGGGGATGGTCTCCTACGAGCAGTACTTC. This codes for CASSRAGGMVSYEQYF.

The chain joins TRBV4-2 to TRBJ1-6; 10 bases are shared with TRBD1. Germline lookup yields CDR1 LGHNA and CDR2 YNFKEQ. This CDR3 is 16 amino acids long. V lost 1 base, J lost 10 bases, and 7 bases stayed unmatched. This CDR3 reads CASSQATGTGESPLHF. Written as DNA, the CDR3 is TGTGCCAGCAGCCAAGCTACAGGGACAGGGGAATCACCCCTCCACTTT.

The chain links TRBV7-3 to TRBJ2-1; TRBD2 matches 15 bases. V lost 6 bases to trimming and J lost 3 bases; unmatched junction nucleotides: 12. This CDR3 contains 19 residues. In germline, CDR1 is SGHTA, CDR2 FQGTGA. The CDR3 is CASRAGLAGGLGGYNEQFF. In DNA, the CDR3 is TGTGCCAGCAGGGCTGGACTAGCGGGAGGGCTCGGGGGCTACAATGAGCAGTTCTTC.

V is TRBV2 and J is TRBJ1-3; weak D call: TRBD1 (6 bases). Trimming stripped 4 bases from V and 0 bases from J, with 13 bases between. This CDR3 is 16 amino acids long. CDR1 and CDR2 from the germline V gene are SNHLY and FYNNEI. The DNA for the CDR3 is TGTGCCAGCAGTGTTTTACAGGGATTCTCTGGAAACACCATATATTTT. This codes for CASSVLQGFSGNTIYF. The complete variable domain, with remaining parts taken from reference TRBV2 and TRBJ1-3, reads EPEVTQTPSHQVTQMGQEVILRCVPISNHLYFYWYRQILGQKVEFLVSFYNNEISEKSEIFDDQFSVERPDGSNFTLKIRSTKLEDSAMYFCASSVLQGFSGNTIYFGEGSWLTVV.

The chain carries TRBV7-6 and TRBJ2-5; weak D call: TRBD2 (7 bases). Germline V gives CDR1 SGHVS, CDR2 FNYEAQ. Trimming pared 3 bases from V and 7 bases from J, leaving 18 bases between. This CDR3 has 15 amino acids. Here the CDR3 DNA reads TGTGCCAGCAGCTTTGGGTCTAGCGGAGGGGGGACCCAGTACTTC. This translates into CASSFGSSGGGTQYF.

The chain is built from TRBV9 and TRBJ1-1; D gene ambiguous. V was shortened by 4 bases and J by 2 bases, with 9 bases between the two germline ends. Per the germline V gene, CDR1 is SGDLS and CDR2 is YYNGEE. The CDR3 runs to 13 residues. The CDR3 DNA follows: TGTGCCAGCAGCATCACGACAAACACTGAAGCTTTCTTT. Its protein is CASSITTNTEAFF.

This clone was found a few times. Here the CDR3 reads CASSKGQGVNTGELFF. Here the CDR3 DNA reads TGCGCCAGCAGTAAGGGACAGGGGGTGAACACCGGGGAGCTGTTTTTT. The chain couples TRBV5-1 to TRBJ2-2, with TRBD1 identical over 11 bases. V lost 5 bases and J lost 1; bases outside the gene matches: 4. The germline V gene has CDR1 SGHRS and CDR2 YFSETQ. The length of the CDR3 is 16 residues.

The J gene is TRBJ2-3, the V gene TRBV6-4, with TRBD1 as a possible D gene (6 bases). CDR1 is MRHNA and CDR2 is SNTAGT in the germline V gene. V was shortened by 3 bases and J by 1 base, with 8 bases between the two germline ends. The CDR3 sequence is 14 residues long. The CDR3 is CASSEAGGTDTQYF. Written as DNA, the CDR3 is TGTGCCAGCAGTGAGGCAGGGGGCACAGATACGCAGTATTTT.

V usage is TRBV28 and J usage is TRBJ2-1; 8 bases agree with TRBD2. Germline V gives CDR1 MDHEN, CDR2 SYDVKM. CDR3 length: 15 residues. V trimming: 5 bases; J trimming: 8 bases; junction bases outside the gene matches: 11. For the CDR3, the DNA is TGTGCCAGCAGTCCAGCGGGAGCGTCAGGCTATGAGCAGTTCTTC. Encoded protein: CASSPAGASGYEQFF. The full variable domain, its missing parts supplied by reference TRBV28 and TRBJ2-1, is DVKVTQSSRYLVKRTGEKVFLECVQDMDHENMFWYRQDPGLGLRLIYFSYDVKMKEKGDIPEGYSVSREKKERFSLILESASTNQTSMYLCASSPAGASGYEQFFGPGTRLTVL.